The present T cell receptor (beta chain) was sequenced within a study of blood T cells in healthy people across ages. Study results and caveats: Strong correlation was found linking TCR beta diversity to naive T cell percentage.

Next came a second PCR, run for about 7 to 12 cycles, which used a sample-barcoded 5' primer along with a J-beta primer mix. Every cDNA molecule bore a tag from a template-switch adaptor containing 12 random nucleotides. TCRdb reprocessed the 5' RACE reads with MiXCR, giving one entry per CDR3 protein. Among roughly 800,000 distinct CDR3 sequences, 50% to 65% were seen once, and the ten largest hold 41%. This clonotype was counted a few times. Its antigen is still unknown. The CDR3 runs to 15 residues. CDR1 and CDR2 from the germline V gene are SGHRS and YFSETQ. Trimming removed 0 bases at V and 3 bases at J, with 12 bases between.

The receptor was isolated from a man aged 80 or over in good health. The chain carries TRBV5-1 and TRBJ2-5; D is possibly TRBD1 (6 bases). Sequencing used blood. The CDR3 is CASSLVATGKETQYF. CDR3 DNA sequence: TGCGCCAGCAGCTTGGTGGCTACAGGGAAAGAGACCCAGTACTTC.